These T cell receptor beta chains were read from a single sample in a study of blood T cells in healthy people across ages. One entry per CDR3 protein, called by TCRdb with MiXCR from the 5' RACE reads. The repertoire holds 1.4 million to 1.5 million distinct CDR3 sequences, with around 42% as singletons. Sequenced material: blood. Source of these receptors: a woman aged 18-29 years in good health. Each CDR3 is given with its conserved first and last residue. D genes are given only for firm matches. The size field is filled for only some rows; it gives once, few, many or a size class.

j_gene: TRBJ2-7
abundance: .
d_gene: TRBD1
v_gene: TRBV5-1
CDR3aa: CASSSRGHYEQYF
CDR3nt: TGCGCCAGCAGCTCAAGGGGGCATTACGAGCAGTACTTC

j_gene: TRBJ2-7
abundance: .
d_gene: TRBD1
v_gene: TRBV2
CDR3aa: CASRTGGWVEQYF
CDR3nt: TGTGCCAGCCGGACAGGGGGTTGGGTCGAGCAGTACTTC

j_gene: TRBJ2-5
abundance: .
d_gene: TRBD2
v_gene: TRBV14
CDR3aa: CASSRVSGGTQETQYF
CDR3nt: TGTGCCAGCAGCCGTGTTAGCGGGGGGACCCAAGAGACCCAGTACTTC

j_gene: TRBJ2-3
abundance: .
d_gene: .
v_gene: TRBV5-1
CDR3aa: CASSGGTLISTDTQYF
CDR3nt: TGCGCCAGCAGCGGCGGGACTCTCATCAGCACAGATACGCAGTATTTT

j_gene: TRBJ2-7
abundance: .
d_gene: .
v_gene: TRBV9
CDR3aa: CASSTTGYSYEQYF
CDR3nt: TGTGCCAGCAGCACCACTGGATACTCCTACGAGCAGTACTTC

j_gene: TRBJ2-1
abundance: .
d_gene: .
v_gene: TRBV28
CDR3aa: CASSERGNEQFF
CDR3nt: TGTGCCAGCAGCGAAAGGGGCAATGAGCAGTTCTTC

j_gene: TRBJ1-2
abundance: few
d_gene: .
v_gene: TRBV29-1
CDR3aa: CSVREGRYGYTF
CDR3nt: TGCAGCGTCCGAGAAGGCAGATATGGCTACACCTTC

j_gene: TRBJ2-3
abundance: few
d_gene: .
v_gene: TRBV9
CDR3aa: CASSPNPDTGDTQYF
CDR3nt: TGTGCCAGCAGCCCCAACCCCGACACGGGAGATACGCAGTATTTT

j_gene: TRBJ1-2
abundance: many
d_gene: TRBD1
v_gene: TRBV15
CDR3aa: CATSGQNYGYTF
CDR3nt: TGTGCCACCTCGGGACAGAACTATGGCTACACCTTC

j_gene: TRBJ1-2
abundance: few
d_gene: .
v_gene: TRBV27
CDR3aa: CASSSLGWFDYGYTF
CDR3nt: TGTGCCAGCAGTTCACTAGGGTGGTTCGACTATGGCTACACCTTC

j_gene: TRBJ1-1
abundance: few
d_gene: .
v_gene: TRBV6-5
CDR3aa: CASSRRSSEAFF
CDR3nt: TGTGCCAGCAGCCGGAGGTCGAGTGAAGCTTTCTTT

j_gene: TRBJ1-5
abundance: .
d_gene: .
v_gene: TRBV4-1
CDR3aa: CASRATTAGVDQPQHF
CDR3nt: TGCGCCAGCAGGGCAACCACAGCAGGCGTGGATCAGCCCCAGCATTTT

j_gene: TRBJ2-5
abundance: .
d_gene: .
v_gene: TRBV20-1
CDR3aa: CSVAIGETQYF
CDR3nt: TGCAGTGTAGCGATAGGAGAGACCCAGTACTTC

j_gene: TRBJ2-1
abundance: .
d_gene: .
v_gene: TRBV28
CDR3aa: CAGSLTVGWQFF
CDR3nt: TGTGCCGGCAGTTTGACCGTGGGATGGCAGTTCTTC

j_gene: TRBJ2-5
abundance: few
d_gene: .
v_gene: TRBV12-3/TRBV12-4
CDR3aa: CASTDKGVKEQYF
CDR3nt: TGTGCCAGCACCGATAAGGGGGTAAAGGAGCAGTACTTC

j_gene: TRBJ1-1
abundance: .
d_gene: .
v_gene: TRBV20-1
CDR3aa: CSAISAGKLMNTEAFF
CDR3nt: TGCAGTGCTATCTCTGCAGGGAAACTAATGAACACTGAAGCTTTCTTT

j_gene: TRBJ2-7
abundance: few
d_gene: .
v_gene: TRBV5-6
CDR3aa: CASSFTEVHEQYF
CDR3nt: TGTGCCAGCAGCTTCACGGAGGTCCACGAGCAGTACTTC

j_gene: TRBJ1-2
abundance: .
d_gene: .
v_gene: TRBV29-1
CDR3aa: CSVEKGEGGLNGYTF
CDR3nt: TGCAGCGTTGAAAAGGGGGAGGGCGGCCTTAATGGCTACACCTTC

j_gene: TRBJ2-1
abundance: few
d_gene: TRBD2
v_gene: TRBV5-1
CDR3aa: CASSLGRLANNEQFF
CDR3nt: TGCGCCAGCAGCTTGGGGAGACTAGCGAACAATGAGCAGTTCTTC

j_gene: TRBJ1-2
abundance: .
d_gene: TRBD1
v_gene: TRBV9
CDR3aa: CASSVAPLSGGDGYTF
CDR3nt: TGTGCCAGCAGCGTAGCCCCCCTCTCAGGGGGAGATGGCTACACCTTC

j_gene: TRBJ1-4
abundance: .
d_gene: .
v_gene: TRBV28
CDR3aa: CASRPQGPATNEKLFF
CDR3nt: TGTGCCAGCAGGCCTCAAGGCCCTGCAACTAATGAAAAACTGTTTTTT

j_gene: TRBJ2-3
abundance: .
d_gene: .
v_gene: TRBV7-9
CDR3aa: CASSLRGDRTDTQYF
CDR3nt: TGTGCCAGCAGCTTAAGGGGGGATAGAACAGATACGCAGTATTTT

j_gene: TRBJ2-1
abundance: few
d_gene: .
v_gene: TRBV5-1
CDR3aa: CASSSDPSGAYNEQFF
CDR3nt: TGCGCCAGCAGCTCGGACCCCTCCGGCGCCTACAATGAGCAGTTCTTC

j_gene: TRBJ2-1
abundance: .
d_gene: .
v_gene: TRBV28
CDR3aa: CASSLIGGRDNERFF
CDR3nt: TGTGCCAGCAGTTTAATCGGGGGGAGGGACAATGAGCGGTTCTTC

j_gene: TRBJ1-2
abundance: .
d_gene: TRBD1
v_gene: TRBV2
CDR3aa: CASSYEEGQLNYGYTF
CDR3nt: TGTGCCAGCAGCTATGAGGAGGGACAGCTAAACTATGGCTACACCTTC

j_gene: TRBJ2-3
abundance: .
d_gene: .
v_gene: TRBV28
CDR3aa: CASSLRGLGTDTQYF
CDR3nt: TGTGCCAGCAGTTTACGGGGTCTTGGTACAGATACGCAGTATTTT

j_gene: TRBJ2-7
abundance: .
d_gene: TRBD2
v_gene: TRBV28
CDR3aa: CASSLPGGGYNEQYF
CDR3nt: TGTGCCAGCAGTTTGCCCGGGGGGGGATACAATGAGCAGTACTTC

j_gene: TRBJ1-5
abundance: .
d_gene: TRBD1
v_gene: TRBV5-8
CDR3aa: CASSRTGEKPQHF
CDR3nt: TGTGCCAGCAGCCGGACAGGGGAAAAGCCCCAGCATTTT

j_gene: TRBJ1-4
abundance: once
d_gene: .
v_gene: TRBV28
CDR3aa: CASTYDKGPEKLFF
CDR3nt: TGTGCCAGCACCTATGACAAGGGCCCTGAAAAACTGTTTTTT

j_gene: TRBJ1-1
abundance: few
d_gene: TRBD1
v_gene: TRBV20-1
CDR3aa: CSASRDSNTEAFF
CDR3nt: TGCAGTGCGTCCCGGGACAGCAACACTGAAGCTTTCTTT

j_gene: TRBJ2-7
abundance: few
d_gene: .
v_gene: TRBV29-1
CDR3aa: CSVEGNTGTDEQYF
CDR3nt: TGCAGCGTTGAGGGGAATACAGGGACCGACGAGCAGTACTTC

j_gene: TRBJ2-5
abundance: .
d_gene: TRBD2
v_gene: TRBV12-3/TRBV12-4
CDR3aa: CASSRSPGLADNEQYF
CDR3nt: TGTGCCAGCAGCCGTAGCCCGGGACTAGCGGACAATGAGCAGTACTTC

j_gene: TRBJ2-3
abundance: .
d_gene: TRBD1
v_gene: TRBV5-1
CDR3aa: CASRGDRGGTDTQYF
CDR3nt: TGCGCCAGCAGAGGGGACAGGGGAGGCACAGATACGCAGTATTTT

j_gene: TRBJ2-7
abundance: few
d_gene: TRBD2
v_gene: TRBV2
CDR3aa: CAGGREGTYEQYF
CDR3nt: TGTGCCGGAGGCCGGGAGGGAACCTACGAGCAGTACTTC

j_gene: TRBJ1-5
abundance: .
d_gene: TRBD1
v_gene: TRBV15
CDR3aa: CATSRGQTNQPQHF
CDR3nt: TGTGCCACCAGCAGGGGACAGACAAATCAGCCCCAGCATTTT

j_gene: TRBJ2-7
abundance: few
d_gene: TRBD1
v_gene: TRBV24-1
CDR3aa: CATSDSRSPPGQGYEQYF
CDR3nt: TGTGCCACCAGTGATTCGCGCTCCCCGCCGGGACAGGGTTACGAGCAGTACTTC

j_gene: TRBJ2-4
abundance: .
d_gene: .
v_gene: TRBV18
CDR3aa: CASSPPGGLAKNIQYF
CDR3nt: TGTGCCAGCTCACCACCGGGGGGACTGGCCAAAAACATTCAGTACTTC

j_gene: TRBJ2-1
abundance: .
d_gene: .
v_gene: TRBV20-1
CDR3aa: CSAKPAGEQFF
CDR3nt: TGCAGTGCTAAGCCAGCTGGTGAGCAGTTCTTC

j_gene: TRBJ2-3
abundance: once
d_gene: .
v_gene: TRBV3-1
CDR3aa: CASSPGPMTDTQYF
CDR3nt: TGTGCCAGCAGCCCGGGACCCATGACAGATACGCAGTATTTT

j_gene: TRBJ2-7
abundance: .
d_gene: .
v_gene: TRBV5-4
CDR3aa: CASSPSNGQSYEQYF
CDR3nt: TGTGCCAGCAGCCCCTCAAACGGACAGTCCTACGAGCAGTACTTC

j_gene: TRBJ2-7
abundance: .
d_gene: TRBD1
v_gene: TRBV28
CDR3aa: CASGQARNYEQYF
CDR3nt: TGTGCCAGTGGACAGGCCCGGAACTACGAGCAGTACTTC

j_gene: TRBJ2-1
abundance: .
d_gene: .
v_gene: TRBV9
CDR3aa: CASSGSVYNEQFF
CDR3nt: TGTGCCAGCAGCGGATCAGTGTACAATGAGCAGTTCTTC

j_gene: TRBJ2-1
abundance: .
d_gene: TRBD2
v_gene: TRBV6-1
CDR3aa: CASRPGLAGGNEQFF
CDR3nt: TGTGCCAGCCGTCCTGGACTAGCGGGGGGCAATGAGCAGTTCTTC

j_gene: TRBJ2-2
abundance: .
d_gene: .
v_gene: TRBV20-1
CDR3aa: CSARDWVGGELFF
CDR3nt: TGCAGTGCTCGTGACTGGGTAGGCGGGGAGCTGTTTTTT

j_gene: TRBJ2-1
abundance: .
d_gene: .
v_gene: TRBV11-2
CDR3aa: CASSLDPYYNEQFF
CDR3nt: TGTGCCAGCAGCTTAGACCCTTATTACAATGAGCAGTTCTTC

j_gene: TRBJ1-2
abundance: .
d_gene: .
v_gene: TRBV12-3/TRBV12-4
CDR3aa: CASSLDFYTGYTF
CDR3nt: TGTGCCAGCAGTTTAGATTTCTATACCGGCTACACCTTC

j_gene: TRBJ2-7
abundance: .
d_gene: TRBD2
v_gene: TRBV5-1
CDR3aa: CASSWLGGGYEQYF
CDR3nt: TGCGCCAGCAGCTGGCTCGGGGGAGGGTACGAGCAGTACTTC

j_gene: TRBJ2-7
abundance: .
d_gene: .
v_gene: TRBV27
CDR3aa: CASSDTGSPYEQYF
CDR3nt: TGTGCCAGCAGTGACACGGGCAGCCCCTACGAGCAGTACTTC

j_gene: TRBJ1-1
abundance: .
d_gene: .
v_gene: TRBV12-3/TRBV12-4
CDR3aa: CASSPGQSAFF
CDR3nt: TGTGCCAGCAGCCCAGGCCAATCTGCTTTCTTT

j_gene: TRBJ2-5
abundance: few
d_gene: TRBD2
v_gene: TRBV20-1
CDR3aa: CSAREGTRGEEQYF
CDR3nt: TGCAGTGCTAGAGAGGGGACTAGGGGTGAGGAGCAGTACTTC